The table lists the clone carrying this T cell receptor (beta chain) with a count of one. Measured with immunoSEQ multiplex PCR; TCRdb has only the in-frame clones, and not every one. The profile shows around 150,000 clones, around 90% of them singletons. This entry comes from a study of T cell responses to AZD1222 COVID-19 vaccine. CDR3 length: 14 amino acids. Between the trimmed V and J ends, which lost 6 bases and 8 bases, there was a span of 19 bases. The germline V gene has CDR1 ENHRY and CDR2 SYGVKD. The sample here was peripheral blood, taken 28 days after the second AZD1222 dose. The chain recombines TRBV10-3 with TRBJ1-2; perhaps TRBD1 as D (5 bases). This sequence originates from an adult who received the AZD1222 COVID-19 vaccine. CDR3 DNA: TGTGCCATCAGGGCCTCAGGGAGTCTCGGCGGCTACACCTTC. This gives the protein CAIRASGSLGGYTF.